This section outlines one T cell receptor beta chain sequence together with its context. The specificity of this receptor is unknown. No much larger clone is present one base from it, and per-base qualities are unavailable. This sample is drawn from a study of long-term antiretroviral therapy in people with HIV (dated by TCRdb to 2022 to 2024). As for the study more broadly: The earliest samples were collected about a decade before the 2015 WHO recommendation for immediate ART, when ART was typically delayed until CD4 counts fell. A retrospective serial study tested whether changes in peripheral blood TRB repertoire composition and diversity were associated with ART initiation and durable HIV suppression. A total of under 250 cryopreserved PBMC samples were contributed to the cohort by 30 adults with confirmed HIV infection, with samples collected serially over a mean of roughly six years (range 1-12). Of the approximately 30 participants with HIV, eleven were female. Test extractions of a monoclonal T-cell line alongside about 35 polyclonal samples showed no cross-contamination during QIAcube processing.

Participants were included only if at least one PBMC sample before ART initiation and at least two post-ART samples were available. Treatment was received in the United States of America by all participants with HIV. Before DNA extraction, cryopreserved samples containing roughly 0.9-11 million PBMC were thawed and washed. At the time of the earliest PBMC sample for each participant with HIV, ages ranged from roughly 23 to 60 years. PBMC samples were contributed by each participant from 1-4 timepoints before ART initiation and 2-8 timepoints after ART initiation, with a median of 7 samples. Serial HIV viral load, CD4+ T-cell count, ART history and demographic data were obtained for every participant. Using a Qiagen kit on a QIAcube, genomic DNA was extracted from unsorted PBMC, with samples processed in batches of 12. Findings and caveats that apply to the study as a whole: The samples span the years 2004 to 2017, and the ART regimens used at that time may not be as effective as current regimens. ART initiation was associated with a significant increase in TRB diversity, but diversity stayed significantly below transplant donor controls even after long-term ART. Because pre-ART samples had limited cell numbers, profiling was done on unsorted PBMC rather than on sorted CD4+ and CD8+ T cells. HIV repertoires had narrower CDR3 length ranges than controls, and the network structure suggested an antigen-experienced repertoire that shifted only slightly toward naive after ART. Expanded TRB clones identified before ART initiation dominated the repertoire across all time points, though the dominance fluctuated and decreased in many PLHIV after ART. Because PBMC availability was limited, only the TCR beta chain was sequenced, with no alpha chain pairing. No data were available on ART adherence, viral resistance or therapy changes, limiting inferences about post-ART repertoire changes.

The immunoSEQ hsTCRB v3.0 assay was used at survey level resolution for TRB variable region sequencing. A depth of roughly 40,000-55,000 T-cell genomes per sample was targeted for TRB sequencing. Pooled TRB libraries were sequenced on an Illumina MiSeq with a v3 150-cycle kit. The paper's processing steps were these. Repertoire analysis was performed in R inside a reproducible Nextflow workflow that covered QC, data transformation and analysis. LymphoSeq2, an R package for exploring AIRR-Seq data, was used to implement the custom analyses. Four samples yielding fewer than 5000 total TRB sequences were excluded, leaving 188 analyzed HIV repertoires. Among the approximately 190 HIV repertoires that were kept, under 60 were collected before ART initiation and roughly 130 were collected after ART initiation. Repertoires were downsampled to 5000 TRB nucleotide sequences, with summary statistics averaged over 100 downsampling iterations. The analysis kept only TRB sequences whose CDR3 regions were at least seven amino acids long. Diversity was measured with a Shannon entropy-derived clonality score and the Gini coefficient. In repertoire networks, the top 5000 CDR3 amino acid sequences were linked whenever an edit distance of one separated two sequences. For TRB CDR3 amino acid sequences, GLIPH2 was used to predict antigen specificity groups and MHC restriction. Known CMV, EBV, HIV or tissue antigen associations were flagged by matching CDR3 amino acid sequences against VDJdb and McPAS-TCR. Pre-ART, post-ART and control groups were compared with Wilcoxon signed-rank tests and Holm-Bonferroni correction. Held by TCRdb, this immuneACCESS table contains in-frame sequences only and omits some clones. Under half of the omission traces to an unresolved V gene where checked; the cause of the rest is unknown. Clonal size and the V and J genes are those of that table, whereas D and trimming came from the DNA. For this sample there are 25,000 to 30,000 clones; approximately 78% appear just once. Approximately 9% of the sample belongs to the ten largest clones.

Taken from the germline V gene, the CDR1 and CDR2 loops are SGHTS and YDEGEE. Measured from the cysteine to the phenylalanine, the CDR3 is 11 residues long. Here the CDR3 DNA is all that survives: 33 bases in frame from base 1. V is reduced by 2 bases and J by 9 bases, leaving a spacing of 8 bases between them. The clonotype comes from a man aged 35-49 years with HIV. The sequence joins TRBV5-8 to TRBJ1-2, with an unclear D gene assignment. Source: unsorted PBMCs, taken 3 years after starting antiretroviral therapy. The nucleotide sequence reads as follows: TGTGCCAGCAGCTTAGGGCGGAGCTACACCTTC. The translation is CASSLGRSYTF.